This entry describes one TCR beta chain. Exposed participants came across a COVID-19 case within 2 weeks before study entry. Germline V gives CDR1 WNHNN, CDR2 SYGVQD (reference sequence). Deletions cut 0 bases from V and 7 bases from J, with 24 bases between. CDR3 length: 18 residues. Original methodology: The assay estimated nucleated cells by amplifying reference gene primers. TCRdb keeps only in-frame clones here, not all; method: immunoSEQ multiplex PCR. That table gives V, J and clone size, and the DNA gave D and trimming. The sample consists of 350,000 to 500,000 clones, over 75% of them appearing once. This record belongs to a study of blood T cell repertoires in COVID-19.

The chain couples TRBV10-1 to TRBJ1-1; the D gene is possibly TRBD1 (6 bases). Source material: PBMCs or T cells enriched from blood (not recorded which). The receptor comes from a woman aged 18-29 years who had been exposed to COVID-19. The CDR3 loop is CASSESGEWGPTGGEAFF. The CDR3 bases are TGCGCCAGCAGTGAGTCGGGGGAGTGGGGGCCGACTGGAGGTGAAGCTTTCTTT.